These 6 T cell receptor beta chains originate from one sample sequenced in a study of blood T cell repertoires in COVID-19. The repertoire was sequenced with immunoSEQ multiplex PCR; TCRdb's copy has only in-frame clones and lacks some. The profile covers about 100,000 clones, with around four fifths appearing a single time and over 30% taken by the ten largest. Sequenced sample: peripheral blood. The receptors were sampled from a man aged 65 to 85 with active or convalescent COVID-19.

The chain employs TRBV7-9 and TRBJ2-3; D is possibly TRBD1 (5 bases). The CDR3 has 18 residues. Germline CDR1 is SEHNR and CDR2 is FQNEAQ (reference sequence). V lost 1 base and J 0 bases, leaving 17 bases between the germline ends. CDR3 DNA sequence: TGTGCCAGCAGCTTAGACAGGATTCCGAGATTTAGCACAGATACGCAGTATTTT. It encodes CASSLDRIPRFSTDTQYF.

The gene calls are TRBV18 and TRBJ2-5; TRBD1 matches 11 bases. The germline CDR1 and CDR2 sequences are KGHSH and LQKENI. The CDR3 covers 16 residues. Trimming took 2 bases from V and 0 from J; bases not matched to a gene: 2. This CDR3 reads CASSPGDRGNQETQYF. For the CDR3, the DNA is TGTGCCAGCTCACCAGGGGACAGGGGGAACCAAGAGACCCAGTACTTC.

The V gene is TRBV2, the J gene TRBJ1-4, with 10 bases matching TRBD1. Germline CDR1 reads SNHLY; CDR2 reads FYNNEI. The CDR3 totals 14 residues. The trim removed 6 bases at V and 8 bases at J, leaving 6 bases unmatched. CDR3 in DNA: TGTGCCAGCAGACCCCGGGACAGGGGCGAAAAACTGTTTTTT. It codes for CASRPRDRGEKLFF. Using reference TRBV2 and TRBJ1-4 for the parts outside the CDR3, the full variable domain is EPEVTQTPSHQVTQMGQEVILRCVPISNHLYFYWYRQILGQKVEFLVSFYNNEISEKSEIFDDQFSVERPDGSNFTLKIRSTKLEDSAMYFCASRPRDRGEKLFFGSGTQLSVL.

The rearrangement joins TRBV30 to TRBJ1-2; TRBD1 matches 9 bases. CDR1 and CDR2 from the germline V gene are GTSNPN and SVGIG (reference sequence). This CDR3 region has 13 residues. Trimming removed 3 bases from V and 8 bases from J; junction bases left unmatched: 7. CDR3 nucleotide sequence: TGTGCCTGGAGCCTGGGACAGGGTGGAGGCTACACCTTC. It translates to CAWSLGQGGGYTF.

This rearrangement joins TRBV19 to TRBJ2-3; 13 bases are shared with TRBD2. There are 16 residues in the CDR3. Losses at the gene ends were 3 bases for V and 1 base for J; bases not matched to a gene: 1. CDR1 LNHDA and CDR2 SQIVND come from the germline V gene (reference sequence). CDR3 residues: CASSIGLAGGTDTQYF. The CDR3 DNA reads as TGTGCCAGTAGTATCGGACTAGCGGGGGGCACAGATACGCAGTATTTT.

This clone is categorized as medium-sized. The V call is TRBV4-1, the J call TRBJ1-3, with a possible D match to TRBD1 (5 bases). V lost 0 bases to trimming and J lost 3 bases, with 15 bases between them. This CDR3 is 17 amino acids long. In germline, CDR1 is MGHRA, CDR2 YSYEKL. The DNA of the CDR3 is TGCGCCAGCAGCCAAGAAGCGGGGCTCAGTATTGGAAACACCATATATTTT. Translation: CASSQEAGLSIGNTIYF.